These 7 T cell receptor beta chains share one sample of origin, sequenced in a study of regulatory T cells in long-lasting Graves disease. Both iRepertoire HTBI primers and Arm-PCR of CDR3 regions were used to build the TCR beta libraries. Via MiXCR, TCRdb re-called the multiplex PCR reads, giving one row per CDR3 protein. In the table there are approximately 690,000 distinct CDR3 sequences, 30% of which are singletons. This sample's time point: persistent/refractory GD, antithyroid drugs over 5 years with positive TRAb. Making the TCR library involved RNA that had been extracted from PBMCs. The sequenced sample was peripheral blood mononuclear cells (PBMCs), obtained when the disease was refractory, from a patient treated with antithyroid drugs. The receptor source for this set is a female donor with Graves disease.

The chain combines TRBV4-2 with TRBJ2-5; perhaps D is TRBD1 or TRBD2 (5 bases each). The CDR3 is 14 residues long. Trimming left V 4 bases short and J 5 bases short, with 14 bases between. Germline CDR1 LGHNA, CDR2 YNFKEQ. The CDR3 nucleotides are TGTGCCAGCAGCCCGGGACCCCCGGACGAGACCCAGTACTTC. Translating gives CASSPGPPDETQYF.

The CDR3 region is CASSLGDRGNGYTF. The CDR3, as DNA: TGCGCCAGCAGCTTGGGGGACAGGGGCAACGGCTACACCTTC. The rearrangement joins TRBV5-1 to TRBJ1-2; 10 bases align to TRBD1. V shed 0 bases and J 8 bases; nucleotides not matched to a gene: 4. Germline lookup yields CDR1 SGHRS and CDR2 YFSETQ. The CDR3 is 14 amino acids.

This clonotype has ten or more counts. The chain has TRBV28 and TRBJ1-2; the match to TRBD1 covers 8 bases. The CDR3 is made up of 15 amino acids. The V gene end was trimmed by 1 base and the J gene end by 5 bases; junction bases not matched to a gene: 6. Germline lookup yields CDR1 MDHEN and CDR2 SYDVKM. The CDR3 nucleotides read TGTGCCAGCAGTTTATTAGGGCAGGGGGCGTATGGCTACACCTTC. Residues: CASSLLGQGAYGYTF.

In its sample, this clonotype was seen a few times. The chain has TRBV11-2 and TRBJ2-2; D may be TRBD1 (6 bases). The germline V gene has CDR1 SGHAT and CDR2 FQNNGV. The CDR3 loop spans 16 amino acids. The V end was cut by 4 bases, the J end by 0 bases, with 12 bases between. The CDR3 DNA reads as TGTGCCAGCAGCTCTCGAGGACAGACGAACACCGGGGAGCTGTTTTTT. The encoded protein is CASSSRGQTNTGELFF.

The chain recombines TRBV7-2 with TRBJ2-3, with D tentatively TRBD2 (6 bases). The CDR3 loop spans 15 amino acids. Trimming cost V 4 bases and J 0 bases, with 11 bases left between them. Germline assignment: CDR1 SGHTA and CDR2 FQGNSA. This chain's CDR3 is CASSSGDFSTDTQYF. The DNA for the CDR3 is TGTGCCAGCAGCTCTGGGGACTTCAGCACAGATACGCAGTATTTT.

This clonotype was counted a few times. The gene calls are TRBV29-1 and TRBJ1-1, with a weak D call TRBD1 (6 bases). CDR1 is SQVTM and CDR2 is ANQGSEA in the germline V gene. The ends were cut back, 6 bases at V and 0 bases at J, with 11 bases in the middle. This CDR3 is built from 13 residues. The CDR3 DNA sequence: TGCAGCGTCGCGGGGGGCATGAACACTGAAGCTTTCTTT. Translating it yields CSVAGGMNTEAFF.

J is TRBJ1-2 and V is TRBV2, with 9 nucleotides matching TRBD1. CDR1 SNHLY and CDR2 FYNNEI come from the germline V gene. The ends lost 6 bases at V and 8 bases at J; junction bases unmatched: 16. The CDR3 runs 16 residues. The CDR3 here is CASSAGTGMRGGGYTF. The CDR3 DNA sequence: TGTGCCAGCAGCGCCGGGACAGGGATGCGGGGGGGGGGCTACACCTTC.